The clone carrying this T cell receptor (beta chain) was seen a handful of times. This entry belongs to a study of blood T cell repertoires in COVID-19. Study-wide context: COVID-19 samples collected from the United States, Italy and Spain covered acute and convalescent phases. PBMCs, B-cell-depleted T cells, or T cells provided the cDNA or gDNA that made up the material.

The CDR3 length is 16 residues. Germline V gene sequence: CDR1 MGHRA, CDR2 YSYEKL. V lost 2 bases, J lost 1 base, and 9 bases lay in between. Original processing notes: Researchers report that nucleated cell counts were estimated from reference gene primer amplification. The assay was immunoSEQ multiplex PCR, and TCRdb's table has in-frame clones only and misses some. The DNA gave D and trimming, while V, J and clone size come from that table. The data hold 55,000 to 85,000 clones, with around 87% observed a single time. What was sequenced was peripheral blood. This sequence was found in a young woman with acute or convalescent COVID-19. The chain couples TRBV4-1 to TRBJ2-6; possibly TRBD2 for D (6 bases). This CDR3 reads CASSQYRGSGANVLTF. CDR3 in DNA: TGCGCCAGCAGCCAATATCGGGGGTCTGGGGCCAACGTCCTGACTTTC.